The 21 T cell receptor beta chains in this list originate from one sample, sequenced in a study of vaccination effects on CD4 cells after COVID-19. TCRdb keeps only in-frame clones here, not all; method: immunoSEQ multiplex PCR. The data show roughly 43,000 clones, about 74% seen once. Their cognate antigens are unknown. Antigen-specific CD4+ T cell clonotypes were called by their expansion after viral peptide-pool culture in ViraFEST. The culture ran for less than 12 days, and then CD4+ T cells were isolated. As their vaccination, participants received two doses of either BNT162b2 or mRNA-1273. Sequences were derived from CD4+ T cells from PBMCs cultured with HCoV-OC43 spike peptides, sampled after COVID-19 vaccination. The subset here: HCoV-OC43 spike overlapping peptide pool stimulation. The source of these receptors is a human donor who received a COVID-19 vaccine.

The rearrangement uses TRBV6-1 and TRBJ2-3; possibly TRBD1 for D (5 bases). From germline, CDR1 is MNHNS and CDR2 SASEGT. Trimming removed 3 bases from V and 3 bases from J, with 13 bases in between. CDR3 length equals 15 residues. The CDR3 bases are TGTGCCAGCAGTGATTCGGGCAGGGCGACAGATACGCAGTATTTT. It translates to CASSDSGRATDTQYF.

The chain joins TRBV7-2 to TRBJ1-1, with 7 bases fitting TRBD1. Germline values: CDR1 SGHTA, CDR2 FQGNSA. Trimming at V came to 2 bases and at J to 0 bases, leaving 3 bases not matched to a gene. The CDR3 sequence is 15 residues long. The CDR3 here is CASSLTGALNTEAFF. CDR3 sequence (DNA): TGTGCCAGCAGCTTAACAGGGGCGCTGAACACTGAAGCTTTCTTT.

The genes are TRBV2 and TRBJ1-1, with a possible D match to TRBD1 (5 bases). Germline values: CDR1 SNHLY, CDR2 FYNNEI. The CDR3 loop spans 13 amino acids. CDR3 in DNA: TGTGCAACAAAAGGGGAGGTGAACACTGAAGCTTTCTTT. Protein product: CATKGEVNTEAFF.

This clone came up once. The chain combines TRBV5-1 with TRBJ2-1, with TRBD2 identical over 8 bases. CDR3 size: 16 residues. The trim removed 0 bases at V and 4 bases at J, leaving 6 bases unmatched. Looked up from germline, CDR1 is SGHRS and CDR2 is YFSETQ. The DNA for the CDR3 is TGCGCCAGCAGCTTGGCGAGCGGGAGCGGTTACAATGAGCAGTTCTTC. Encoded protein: CASSLASGSGYNEQFF.

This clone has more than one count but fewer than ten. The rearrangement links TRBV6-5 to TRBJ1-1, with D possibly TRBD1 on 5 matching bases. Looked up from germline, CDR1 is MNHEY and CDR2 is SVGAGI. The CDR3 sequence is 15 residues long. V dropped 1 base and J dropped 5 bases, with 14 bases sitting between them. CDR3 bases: TGTGCCAGCAGTTACTTCGGACGCTGGGGGACTGAAGCTTTCTTT. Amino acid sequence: CASSYFGRWGTEAFF.

CDR3 residues: CASSEGSGTGELFF. CDR3 coding DNA: TGCGCCAGCAGTGAGGGTTCCGGCACCGGGGAGCTGTTTTTT. The chain joins TRBV10-1 to TRBJ2-2; no firm D call. This CDR3 has 14 residues. Germline CDR1 is WNHNN and CDR2 is SYGVQD (reference sequence). V was clipped by 2 bases and J by 4 bases, with 8 bases between them.

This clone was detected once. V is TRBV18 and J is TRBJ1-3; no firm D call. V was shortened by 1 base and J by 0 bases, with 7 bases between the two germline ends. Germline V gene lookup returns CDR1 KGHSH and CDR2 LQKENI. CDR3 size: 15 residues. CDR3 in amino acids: CASSPRWSSGNTIYF. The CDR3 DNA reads TGTGCCAGCTCACCACGGTGGTCCTCTGGAAACACCATATATTTT.

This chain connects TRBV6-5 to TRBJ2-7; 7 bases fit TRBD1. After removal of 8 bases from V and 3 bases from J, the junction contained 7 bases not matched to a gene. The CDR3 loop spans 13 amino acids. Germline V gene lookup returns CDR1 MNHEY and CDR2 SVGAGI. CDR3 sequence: CASWGTEGYEQYF. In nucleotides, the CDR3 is TGTGCCAGCTGGGGGACAGAAGGCTACGAGCAGTACTTC.

CDR3 DNA: TGCGCCAGCAGCCAAGGGTGGGGTAGCGAGTACAATGAGCAGTTCTTC. Protein product: CASSQGWGSEYNEQFF. This rearrangement joins TRBV4-1 to TRBJ2-1; D may be TRBD2 (5 bases). The CDR3 runs 16 residues. The germline CDR1 and CDR2 sequences are MGHRA and YSYEKL. V was clipped by 1 base and J by 4 bases, with 14 bases between them.

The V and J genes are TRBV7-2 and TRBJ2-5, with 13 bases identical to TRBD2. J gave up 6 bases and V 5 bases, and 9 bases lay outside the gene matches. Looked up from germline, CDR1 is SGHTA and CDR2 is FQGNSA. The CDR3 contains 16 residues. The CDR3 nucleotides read TGTGCCAGCAGCACAAGCACTAGCGGGGGGGCCCAGACCCAGTACTTC. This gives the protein CASSTSTSGGAQTQYF.

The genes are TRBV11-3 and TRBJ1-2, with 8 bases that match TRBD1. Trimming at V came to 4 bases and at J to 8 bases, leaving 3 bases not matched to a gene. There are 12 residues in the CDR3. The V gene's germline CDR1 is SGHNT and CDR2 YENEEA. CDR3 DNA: TGTGCCAGCAGCTGGACAGGGAGCGGCTACACCTTC. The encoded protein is CASSWTGSGYTF.

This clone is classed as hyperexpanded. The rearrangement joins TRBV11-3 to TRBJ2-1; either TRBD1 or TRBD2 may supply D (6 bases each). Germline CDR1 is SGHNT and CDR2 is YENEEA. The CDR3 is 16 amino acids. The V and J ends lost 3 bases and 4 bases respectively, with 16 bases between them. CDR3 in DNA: TGTGCCAGCAGCTTGGCTGGAGGGGGGATTTACAATGAGCAGTTCTTC. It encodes CASSLAGGGIYNEQFF. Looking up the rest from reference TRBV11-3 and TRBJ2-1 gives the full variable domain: EAGVVQSPRYKIIEKKQPVAFWCNPISGHNTLYWYLQNLGQGPELLIRYENEEAVDDSQLPKDRFSAERLKGVDSTLKIQPAELGDSAVYLCASSLAGGGIYNEQFFGPGTRLTVL.

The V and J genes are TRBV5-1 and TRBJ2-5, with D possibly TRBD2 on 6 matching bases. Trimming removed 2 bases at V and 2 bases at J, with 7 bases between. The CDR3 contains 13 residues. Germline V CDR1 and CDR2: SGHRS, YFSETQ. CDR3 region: CASSFAGQETQYF. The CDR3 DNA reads TGCGCCAGCAGCTTTGCGGGGCAAGAGACCCAGTACTTC.

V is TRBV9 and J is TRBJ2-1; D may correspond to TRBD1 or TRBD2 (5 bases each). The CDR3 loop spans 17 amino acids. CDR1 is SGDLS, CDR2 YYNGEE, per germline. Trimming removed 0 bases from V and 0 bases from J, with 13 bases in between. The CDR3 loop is CASSVALGTRSYNEQFF. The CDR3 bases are TGTGCCAGCAGCGTAGCGTTGGGGACCCGCTCCTACAATGAGCAGTTCTTC. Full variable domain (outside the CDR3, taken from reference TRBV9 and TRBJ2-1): DSGVTQTPKHLITATGQRVTLRCSPRSGDLSVYWYQQSLDQGLQFLIQYYNGEERAKGNILERFSAQQFPDLHSELNLSSLELGDSALYFCASSVALGTRSYNEQFFGPGTRLTVL.

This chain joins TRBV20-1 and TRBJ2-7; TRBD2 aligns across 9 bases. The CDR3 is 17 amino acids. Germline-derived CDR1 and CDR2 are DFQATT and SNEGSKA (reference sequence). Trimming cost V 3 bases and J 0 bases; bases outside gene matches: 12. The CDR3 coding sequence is TGCAGTGCTAGTCGCCTAGCGGGGACGATAAGCTCCTACGAGCAGTACTTC. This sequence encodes CSASRLAGTISSYEQYF.

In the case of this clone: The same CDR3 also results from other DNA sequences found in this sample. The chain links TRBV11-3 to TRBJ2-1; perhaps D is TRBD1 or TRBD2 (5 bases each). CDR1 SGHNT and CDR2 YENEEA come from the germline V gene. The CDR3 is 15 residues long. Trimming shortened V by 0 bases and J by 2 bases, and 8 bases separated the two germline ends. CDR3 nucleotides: TGTGCCAGCAGCTTAGAGCAGGGAGCCTACAATGAGCAGTTCTTC. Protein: CASSLEQGAYNEQFF.

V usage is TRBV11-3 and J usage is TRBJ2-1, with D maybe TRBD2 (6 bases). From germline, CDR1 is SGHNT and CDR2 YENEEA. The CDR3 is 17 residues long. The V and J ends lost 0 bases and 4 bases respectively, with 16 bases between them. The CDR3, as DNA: TGTGCCAGCAGCTTAGATCGGTGGTCTAGCGAGTACAATGAGCAGTTCTTC. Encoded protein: CASSLDRWSSEYNEQFF.

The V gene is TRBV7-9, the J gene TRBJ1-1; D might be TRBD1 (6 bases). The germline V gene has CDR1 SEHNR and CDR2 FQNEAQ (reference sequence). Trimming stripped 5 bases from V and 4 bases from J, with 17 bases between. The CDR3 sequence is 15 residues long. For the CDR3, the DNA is TGTGCCAGCAGCCTCCAGACAGGTCGAAGCACTGAAGCTTTCTTT. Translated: CASSLQTGRSTEAFF. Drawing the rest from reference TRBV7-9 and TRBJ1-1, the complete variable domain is DTGVSQNPRHKITKRGQNVTFRCDPISEHNRLYWYRQTLGQGPEFLTYFQNEAQLEKSRLLSDRFSAERPKGSFSTLEIQRTEQGDSAMYLCASSLQTGRSTEAFFGQGTRLTVV.

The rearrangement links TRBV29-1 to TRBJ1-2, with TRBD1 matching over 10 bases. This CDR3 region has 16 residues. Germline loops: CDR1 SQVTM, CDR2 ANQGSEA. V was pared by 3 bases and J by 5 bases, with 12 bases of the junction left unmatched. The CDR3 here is CSVDSLTGGLRYGYTF. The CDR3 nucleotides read TGCAGCGTTGATTCCCTGACAGGGGGCCTGAGGTATGGCTACACCTTC. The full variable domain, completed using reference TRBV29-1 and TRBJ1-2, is SAVISQKPSRDICQRGTSLTIQCQVDSQVTMMFWYRQQPGQSLTLIATANQGSEATYESGFVIDKFPISRPNLTFSTLTVSNMSPEDSSIYLCSVDSLTGGLRYGYTFGSGTRLTVV.

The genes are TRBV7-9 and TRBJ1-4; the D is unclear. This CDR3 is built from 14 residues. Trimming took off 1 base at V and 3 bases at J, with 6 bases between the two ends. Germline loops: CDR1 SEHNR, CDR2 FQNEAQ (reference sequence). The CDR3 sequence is CASSLGGPNEKLFF. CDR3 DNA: TGTGCCAGCAGCTTAGGAGGTCCTAATGAAAAACTGTTTTTT.

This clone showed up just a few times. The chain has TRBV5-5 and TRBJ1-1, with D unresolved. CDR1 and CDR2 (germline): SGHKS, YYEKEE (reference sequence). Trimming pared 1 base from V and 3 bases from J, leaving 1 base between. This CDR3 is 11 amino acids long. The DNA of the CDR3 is TGTGCCAGCAGCTTGCACACTGAAGCTTTCTTT. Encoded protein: CASSLHTEAFF.